This is a list of T cell receptor beta chains from one sample in a study of CD8 T cell repertoires and HIV-1 epitope variants. Measured with immunoSEQ multiplex PCR; TCRdb has only the in-frame clones, and not every one. Found here are about 5,600 clones, roughly two thirds of them singletons; the top ten hold roughly 43%. Their target antigens are unknown. Sequenced: cultured CD8+ T cells derived from PBMCs. The receptors were sampled from a male donor with HIV. The CDR3 runs from the conserved cysteine through the conserved F or W. The D gene is left open where the match is weak. Clone size, where shown, is once, few, many, or a class for clones that have expanded.

v_call	clone_size	j_call	d_call	cdr3_aa	cdr3_nt
TRBV4-1	-	TRBJ1-5	-	CASSQVGQPQHF	TGCGCCAGCAGCCAAGTGGGCCAGCCCCAGCATTTT
TRBV19	-	TRBJ2-1	-	CASTPKMADNEQFF	TGTGCCAGTACCCCCAAGATGGCTGACAATGAGCAGTTCTTC
TRBV6-5	-	TRBJ1-4	-	CASSYKWGLKLFF	TGTGCCAGCAGTTACAAATGGGGACTAAAACTGTTTTTT
TRBV7-8	-	TRBJ2-1	TRBD2	CASSLSPSGGPLFF	TGTGCCAGCAGCTTATCGCCTAGCGGGGGGCCCTTGTTCTTC
TRBV14	-	TRBJ2-7	-	CASSQEGQGYEQYF	TGTGCCAGCAGCCAAGAAGGGCAGGGGTACGAGCAGTACTTC
TRBV19	-	TRBJ2-1	TRBD2	CASSPTSGPYNEQFF	TGTGCCAGTAGTCCGACTAGCGGACCTTACAATGAGCAGTTCTTC
TRBV4-1	-	TRBJ2-1	TRBD2	CASSQDPAGASNEQFF	TGCGCCAGCAGCCAAGACCCAGCGGGGGCCTCCAATGAGCAGTTCTTC
TRBV6-4	-	TRBJ1-2	-	CASSKGEARSGRYGYTF	TGTGCCAGCAGTAAGGGGGAGGCACGATCAGGCCGCTATGGCTACACCTTC
TRBV5-4	few	TRBJ2-1	-	CASSGSSYNEQFF	TGTGCCAGCAGCGGTAGCTCCTACAATGAGCAGTTCTTC
TRBV5-1	medium-sized	TRBJ1-5	TRBD1	CASSPTGHQPQHF	TGCGCCAGCAGCCCGACAGGGCATCAGCCCCAGCATTTT
TRBV30	-	TRBJ2-7	-	CAWTREYEQYF	TGTGCCTGGACTAGGGAATACGAGCAGTACTTC
TRBV7-6	-	TRBJ1-4	-	CASSLSDEKLFF	TGTGCCAGCAGCCTATCGGACGAAAAACTGTTTTTT
TRBV19	-	TRBJ1-1	-	CASSTGENTEAFF	TGTGCCAGTAGTACAGGGGAAAACACTGAAGCTTTCTTT
TRBV25-1	-	TRBJ1-1	-	CASTAGDDNEAFF	TGTGCCAGCACCGCGGGGGATGACAATGAAGCTTTCTTT
TRBV5-6	-	TRBJ2-1	TRBD1	CASSSWTGSGVFYNEQFF	TGTGCCAGCAGCTCCTGGACAGGGTCAGGGGTTTTTTACAATGAGCAGTTCTTC
TRBV28	-	TRBJ1-1	-	CASRTLYGRLNTEAFF	TGTGCCAGCAGGACTTTATATGGCAGGCTGAACACTGAAGCTTTCTTT
TRBV27	-	TRBJ2-7	-	CASSLFFRDPPYF	TGTGCCAGCAGTTTATTCTTCCGGGACCCCCCCTACTTC
TRBV6-5	-	TRBJ2-7	-	CASSYGYRVPYEQYF	TGTGCCAGCAGTTATGGATACAGGGTCCCCTACGAGCAGTACTTC
TRBV27	-	TRBJ2-1	TRBD2	CASSLSVWGGGEEDEQFF	TGTGCCAGCAGTTTATCTGTATGGGGCGGGGGGGAAGAGGATGAGCAGTTCTTC
TRBV4-3	medium-sized	TRBJ1-2	-	CASSQDPPDLDYGYTF	TGCGCCAGCAGCCAAGATCCCCCAGACTTGGACTATGGCTACACCTTC
TRBV2	-	TRBJ1-2	TRBD1	CASSDRDSSIYGYTF	TGTGCCAGCAGTGACCGGGACAGTTCCATCTATGGCTACACCTTC
TRBV9	few	TRBJ2-5	TRBD2	CASSTGRNQETQYF	TGTGCCAGCAGCACCGGGAGGAATCAAGAGACCCAGTACTTC
TRBV5-1	-	TRBJ2-5	-	CASSSGQSPDQYF	TGCGCCAGCAGCTCAGGACAGAGCCCGGACCAGTACTTC
TRBV5-4	-	TRBJ2-1	-	CASSLGGLLNEQFF	TGTGCCAGCAGCTTGGGGGGACTTCTGAATGAGCAGTTCTTC
TRBV9	-	TRBJ1-2	-	CASSPADARPLYGYTF	TGTGCCAGCAGCCCCGCGGACGCCAGGCCACTCTATGGCTACACCTTC
TRBV5-4	-	TRBJ2-1	-	CASRGTASGLPPFF	TGTGCCAGCAGAGGGACAGCTAGCGGTCTACCCCCGTTCTTC
TRBV5-1	-	TRBJ2-2	TRBD2	CASSLEGLINTGELFF	TGCGCCAGCAGCTTGGAGGGACTAATTAACACCGGGGAGCTGTTTTTT
TRBV7-9	-	TRBJ2-7	-	CASSHSSVEKEEQYF	TGTGCCAGCAGCCACTCTAGCGTTGAGAAAGAAGAGCAGTACTTC
TRBV4-3	-	TRBJ1-4	-	CASSQDLSQGLGELFF	TGCGCCAGCAGCCAAGATTTAAGTCAGGGACTAGGGGAACTGTTTTTT
TRBV7-9	-	TRBJ2-5	-	CASSLMQGWETQYF	TGTGCCAGCAGCTTAATGCAAGGATGGGAGACCCAGTACTTC
TRBV7-9	-	TRBJ2-3	TRBD1	CASSITGGGDTQYF	TGTGCCAGCAGCATTACAGGGGGCGGGGATACGCAGTATTTT
TRBV27	-	TRBJ1-5	TRBD1	CASRETGGPNQPQHF	TGTGCCAGCAGAGAAACAGGGGGACCCAATCAGCCCCAGCATTTT
TRBV4-1	once	TRBJ2-5	TRBD1	CASSQDRDSDQETQYF	TGCGCCAGCAGCCAAGATAGGGACAGCGACCAAGAGACCCAGTACTTC
TRBV27	-	TRBJ1-1	-	CASSLLDGGTEAFF	TGTGCCAGCAGTTTATTAGACGGGGGCACTGAAGCTTTCTTT
TRBV6-6	-	TRBJ1-2	TRBD1	CASSPQGGADGYTF	TGTGCCAGCAGCCCTCAAGGGGGCGCGGATGGCTACACCTTC
TRBV28	-	TRBJ1-2	-	CASSLYGGAGYTF	TGTGCCAGCAGTTTATATGGGGGCGCGGGCTACACCTTC
TRBV13	few	TRBJ1-6	-	CASSFGGENSPLHF	TGTGCCAGCAGCTTTGGAGGGGAGAATTCACCCCTCCACTTT
TRBV6-6	once	TRBJ1-4	-	CASSPYTSTNEKLFF	TGTGCCAGCAGCCCCTACACTTCAACTAATGAAAAACTGTTTTTT
TRBV7-9	-	TRBJ1-1	-	CASSSLSGTEAFF	TGTGCCAGCAGCTCCCTTTCGGGCACTGAAGCTTTCTTT
TRBV6-5	-	TRBJ2-7	TRBD1	CASSGTGYEQYF	TGTGCCAGCAGCGGGACAGGCTACGAGCAGTACTTC
TRBV14	once	TRBJ2-5	TRBD1	CASSLTGVRGDQYF	TGTGCCAGCAGCCTTACAGGGGTACGGGGAGACCAGTACTTC